This T cell receptor (beta chain) was observed in a study of blood T cell repertoires in COVID-19. As for the study in general: Samples representing acute and convalescent COVID-19 were sourced from the United States, Italy and Spain. PBMCs, B-cell-depleted T cells, or T cells provided the cDNA or gDNA that made up the material.

V lost 3 bases and J 6 bases, leaving 12 bases between the germline ends. Germline V gene lookup returns CDR1 SNHLY and CDR2 FYNNEI. CDR3 size: 14 residues. As processed by the authors: Using reference gene primer amplification, nucleated cell counts were estimated. Here immunoSEQ multiplex PCR was the method, and the copy in TCRdb shows in-frame clones only, minus some. D and trimming were read from the DNA, whereas the V and J calls and clone size are those reported in that table. The data show about 41,000 clones, around 90% seen once. The chain couples TRBV2 to TRBJ1-5; perhaps TRBD1 as D (5 bases). The receptor was derived from a man between 60 and 70 years old with acute or convalescent COVID-19. Material: peripheral blood. In nucleotides, the CDR3 is TGTGCCAGCAGTGACAGGGTGGGGGGTCAGCCCCAGCATTTT. Its protein is CASSDRVGGQPQHF.